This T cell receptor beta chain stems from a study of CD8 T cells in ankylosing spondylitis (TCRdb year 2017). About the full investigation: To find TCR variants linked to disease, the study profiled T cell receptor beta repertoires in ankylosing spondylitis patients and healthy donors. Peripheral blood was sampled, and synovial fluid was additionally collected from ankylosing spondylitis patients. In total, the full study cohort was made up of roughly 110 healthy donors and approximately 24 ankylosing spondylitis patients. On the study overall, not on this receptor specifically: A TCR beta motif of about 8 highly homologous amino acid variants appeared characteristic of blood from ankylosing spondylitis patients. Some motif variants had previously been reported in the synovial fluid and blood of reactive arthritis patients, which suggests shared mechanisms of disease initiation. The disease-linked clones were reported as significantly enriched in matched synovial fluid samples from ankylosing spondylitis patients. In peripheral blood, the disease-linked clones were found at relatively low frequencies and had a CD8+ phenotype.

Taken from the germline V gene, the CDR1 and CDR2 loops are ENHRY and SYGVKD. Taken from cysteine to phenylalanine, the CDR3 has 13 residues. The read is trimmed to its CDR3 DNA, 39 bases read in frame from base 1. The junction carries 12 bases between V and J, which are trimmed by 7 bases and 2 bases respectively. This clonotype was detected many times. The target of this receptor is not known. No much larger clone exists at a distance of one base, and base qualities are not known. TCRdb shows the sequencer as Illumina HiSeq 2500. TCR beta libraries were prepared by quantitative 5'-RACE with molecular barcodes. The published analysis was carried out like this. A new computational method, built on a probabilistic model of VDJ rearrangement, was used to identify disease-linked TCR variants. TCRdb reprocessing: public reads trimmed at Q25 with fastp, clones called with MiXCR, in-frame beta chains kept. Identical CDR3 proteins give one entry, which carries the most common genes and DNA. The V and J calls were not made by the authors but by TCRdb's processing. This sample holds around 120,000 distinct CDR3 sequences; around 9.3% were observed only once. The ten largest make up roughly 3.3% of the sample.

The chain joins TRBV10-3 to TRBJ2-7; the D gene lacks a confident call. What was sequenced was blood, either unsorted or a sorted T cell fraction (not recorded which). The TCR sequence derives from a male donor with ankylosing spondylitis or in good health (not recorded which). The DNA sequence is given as TGTGCCATCACAGGCCCGTCAACCTACGAGCAGTACTTC. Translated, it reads CAITGPSTYEQYF.